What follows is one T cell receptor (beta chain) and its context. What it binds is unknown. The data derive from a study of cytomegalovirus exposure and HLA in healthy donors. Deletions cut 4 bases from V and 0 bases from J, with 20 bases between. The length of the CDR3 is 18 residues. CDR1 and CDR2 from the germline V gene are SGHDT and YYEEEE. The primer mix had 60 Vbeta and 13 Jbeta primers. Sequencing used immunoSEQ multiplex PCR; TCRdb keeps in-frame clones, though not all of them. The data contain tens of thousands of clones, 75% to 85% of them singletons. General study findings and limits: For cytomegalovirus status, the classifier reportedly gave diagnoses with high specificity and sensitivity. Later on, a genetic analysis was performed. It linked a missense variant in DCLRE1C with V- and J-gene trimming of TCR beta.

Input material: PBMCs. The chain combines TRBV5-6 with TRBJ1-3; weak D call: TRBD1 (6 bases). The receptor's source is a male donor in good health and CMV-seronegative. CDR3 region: CASSPPGVIPTSGNTIYF. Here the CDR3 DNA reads TGTGCCAGCAGCCCCCCAGGGGTTATACCCACCTCTGGAAACACCATATATTTT.